This T cell receptor beta chain was retrieved from a study of blood T cell repertoires in COVID-19. In the study's own analysis: Estimated nucleated cell counts came from reference gene primer amplification. Measured with immunoSEQ multiplex PCR; TCRdb has only the in-frame clones, and not every one. The D gene and trimming were derived from the DNA, and the V and J assignments and clone size from that table. The data contain about 220,000 clones, more than 80% of them seen just once; the ten biggest clones take up over 3%. V gave up 2 bases and J gave up 2 bases; unmatched junction bases: 4. CDR1 is MNHEY and CDR2 is SVGEGT in the germline V gene. The CDR3 has 15 residues. Individuals aged about 18 to 89 years were recruited from 24 US areas.

The sequencing input was PBMCs or T cells enriched from blood (not recorded which). This chain uses TRBV6-2 or TRBV6-3 with TRBJ2-7, with 9 bases fitting TRBD2. This receptor was identified in a woman aged 40 to 49 with acute COVID-19. For the CDR3, the DNA is TGTGCCAGCAGTTACCTAGCGGGGTCTACCTACGAGCAGTACTTC. Protein product: CASSYLAGSTYEQYF.